These T cell receptor beta chains were read from a single sample in a study of blood T cell repertoires in COVID-19. Only in-frame clones appear in the TCRdb table, and some are missing; sequencing was by immunoSEQ multiplex PCR. The table has about 70,000 clones, about 90% seen once. Material for sequencing was peripheral blood. The receptors here all came from a human donor in a cohort sampled during active COVID-19. The CDR3 runs from the conserved cysteine through the conserved F or W. D genes are given only for firm matches. The size entry is marked missing in some rows and otherwise reads once, few, many or a size class.

abundance: .
d_gene: TRBD1
len: 15
j_gene: TRBJ1-1
v_gene: TRBV9
CDR3aa: CASSVGGQGGTEAFF
CDR3nt: TGTGCCAGCAGCGTAGGCGGGCAGGGGGGAACTGAAGCTTTCTTT

abundance: .
d_gene: .
len: 15
j_gene: TRBJ1-4
v_gene: TRBV9
CDR3aa: CASSNRPEENEKLFF
CDR3nt: TGTGCCAGCAGCAACCGGCCCGAGGAGAATGAAAAACTGTTTTTT

abundance: .
d_gene: TRBD1
len: 19
j_gene: TRBJ2-6
v_gene: TRBV4-1
CDR3aa: CASSQTSQGAPSGANVLTF
CDR3nt: TGCGCCAGCAGCCAAACTTCACAGGGGGCGCCGTCTGGGGCCAACGTCCTGACTTTC

abundance: .
d_gene: .
len: 14
j_gene: TRBJ1-2
v_gene: TRBV9
CDR3aa: CASSVATGGNGYTF
CDR3nt: TGTGCCAGCAGCGTAGCTACGGGAGGTAATGGCTACACCTTC

abundance: few
d_gene: TRBD1
len: 19
j_gene: TRBJ1-6
v_gene: TRBV11-2
CDR3aa: CASSLGGTGGSSYNSPLHF
CDR3nt: TGTGCCAGCAGCTTAGGAGGGACAGGGGGGAGCTCCTATAATTCACCCCTCCACTTT

abundance: .
d_gene: .
len: 13
j_gene: TRBJ1-2
v_gene: TRBV10-2
CDR3aa: CASIDDRRHGYTF
CDR3nt: TGCGCCAGCATTGACGACAGAAGGCATGGCTACACCTTC

abundance: .
d_gene: .
len: 15
j_gene: TRBJ1-3
v_gene: TRBV19
CDR3aa: CASSHPGNSGNTIYF
CDR3nt: TGTGCCAGTAGCCACCCGGGGAACTCTGGAAACACCATATATTTT

abundance: once
d_gene: TRBD1
len: 16
j_gene: TRBJ1-2
v_gene: TRBV27
CDR3aa: CASSAQTGPADYGYTF
CDR3nt: TGTGCCAGCAGTGCCCAGACAGGGCCGGCGGACTATGGCTACACCTTC

abundance: .
d_gene: TRBD2
len: 15
j_gene: TRBJ2-7
v_gene: TRBV7-8
CDR3aa: CASSLTTSRYYEQYF
CDR3nt: TGTGCCAGCAGCCTAACGACTAGCCGATACTACGAGCAGTACTTC

abundance: .
d_gene: .
len: 13
j_gene: TRBJ1-5
v_gene: TRBV2
CDR3aa: CASRREGDQPQHF
CDR3nt: TGTGCCAGCAGAAGGGAGGGGGATCAGCCCCAGCATTTT

abundance: .
d_gene: .
len: 13
j_gene: TRBJ1-1
v_gene: TRBV6-5
CDR3aa: CASSLRGRTEAFF
CDR3nt: TGTGCCAGCAGCCTGCGGGGGAGGACTGAAGCTTTCTTT

abundance: .
d_gene: TRBD1
len: 16
j_gene: TRBJ1-4
v_gene: TRBV5-1
CDR3aa: CASSRTGGTTNEKLFF
CDR3nt: TGCGCCAGCAGCAGGACAGGTGGAACAACTAATGAAAAACTGTTTTTT

abundance: .
d_gene: .
len: 18
j_gene: TRBJ2-7
v_gene: TRBV21-1
CDR3aa: CASSARPRRDRGSYEQYF
CDR3nt: TGTGCCAGCAGCGCTAGACCGAGGCGGGACAGGGGTTCCTACGAGCAGTACTTC

abundance: .
d_gene: TRBD1
len: 18
j_gene: TRBJ2-7
v_gene: TRBV7-2
CDR3aa: CASSLAHAGTGRLYEQYF
CDR3nt: TGTGCCAGCAGCTTAGCGCATGCTGGGACAGGGCGATTATACGAGCAGTACTTC

abundance: .
d_gene: .
len: 15
j_gene: TRBJ2-7
v_gene: TRBV5-1
CDR3aa: CASSLAAGHLDEQYF
CDR3nt: TGCGCCAGCAGCTTGGCGGCAGGACACCTCGACGAGCAGTACTTC

abundance: few
d_gene: .
len: 13
j_gene: TRBJ2-7
v_gene: TRBV11-2
CDR3aa: CASSLSPSREQYF
CDR3nt: TGTGCCAGCAGCTTATCCCCGTCTAGGGAGCAGTACTTC

abundance: .
d_gene: .
len: 17
j_gene: TRBJ1-1
v_gene: TRBV28
CDR3aa: CASSLMRGAGWDTEAFF
CDR3nt: TGTGCCAGCAGTTTAATGCGGGGGGCGGGTTGGGACACTGAAGCTTTCTTT

abundance: .
d_gene: TRBD2
len: 19
j_gene: TRBJ2-3
v_gene: TRBV19
CDR3aa: CASSIDFLRTSGARNTQYF
CDR3nt: TGTGCCAGTAGTATAGATTTTCTCCGGACTAGCGGGGCGAGAAATACGCAGTATTTT

abundance: .
d_gene: TRBD1
len: 14
j_gene: TRBJ1-5
v_gene: TRBV7-9
CDR3aa: CASSRTGGNQPQHF
CDR3nt: TGTGCCAGCAGCCGGACAGGAGGTAACCAGCCCCAGCATTTT

abundance: once
d_gene: TRBD1
len: 15
j_gene: TRBJ1-1
v_gene: TRBV28
CDR3aa: CASSRDLTGSTEAFF
CDR3nt: TGTGCCAGCAGTCGGGACCTGACAGGGAGCACTGAAGCTTTCTTT

abundance: .
d_gene: .
len: 17
j_gene: TRBJ1-3
v_gene: TRBV27
CDR3aa: CASSLSAGGRSGNTIYF
CDR3nt: TGTGCCAGCAGTTTATCGGCGGGGGGCAGGTCGGGAAACACCATATATTTT

abundance: .
d_gene: TRBD1
len: 16
j_gene: TRBJ1-2
v_gene: TRBV28
CDR3aa: CASRSTGAGSNYGYTF
CDR3nt: TGTGCCAGCAGATCTACAGGGGCTGGTTCTAACTATGGCTACACCTTC

abundance: .
d_gene: .
len: 15
j_gene: TRBJ1-3
v_gene: TRBV27
CDR3aa: CASSLTGNSGNTIYF
CDR3nt: TGTGCCAGCAGTTTAACAGGCAACTCTGGAAACACCATATATTTT

abundance: .
d_gene: .
len: 15
j_gene: TRBJ1-2
v_gene: TRBV14
CDR3aa: CASSQLRGSGDGYTF
CDR3nt: TGTGCCAGCAGCCAATTGCGTGGTTCGGGAGATGGCTACACCTTC

abundance: .
d_gene: .
len: 13
j_gene: TRBJ1-4
v_gene: TRBV12-3/TRBV12-4
CDR3aa: CASSPRVGEKLFF
CDR3nt: TGTGCCAGCAGTCCGCGGGTAGGGGAAAAACTGTTTTTT

abundance: few
d_gene: TRBD1
len: 14
j_gene: TRBJ1-4
v_gene: TRBV7-9
CDR3aa: CASSPGQTREKLFF
CDR3nt: TGTGCCAGCAGCCCGGGACAGACGCGGGAAAAACTGTTTTTT

abundance: .
d_gene: TRBD1
len: 15
j_gene: TRBJ1-3
v_gene: TRBV11-2
CDR3aa: CASSFDPGQGNTIYF
CDR3nt: TGTGCCAGCAGCTTCGATCCGGGACAGGGCAACACCATATATTTT

abundance: .
d_gene: .
len: 15
j_gene: TRBJ1-1
v_gene: TRBV25-1
CDR3aa: CASSTNMGVNTEAFF
CDR3nt: TGTGCCAGCAGCACCAACATGGGAGTAAACACTGAAGCTTTCTTT

abundance: .
d_gene: .
len: 14
j_gene: TRBJ1-3
v_gene: TRBV7-7
CDR3aa: CASSSGTPGNTIYF
CDR3nt: TGTGCCAGCAGCTCCGGGACACCCGGAAACACCATATATTTT

abundance: .
d_gene: .
len: 12
j_gene: TRBJ1-2
v_gene: TRBV12-3/TRBV12-4
CDR3aa: CASPSPLYGYTF
CDR3nt: TGTGCCAGCCCGTCCCCTCTCTATGGCTACACCTTC

abundance: .
d_gene: TRBD1
len: 17
j_gene: TRBJ1-2
v_gene: TRBV4-1
CDR3aa: CASSQTSGQGYYYGYTF
CDR3nt: TGCGCCAGCAGCCAAACATCAGGACAGGGGTATTACTATGGCTACACCTTC

abundance: .
d_gene: TRBD2
len: 17
j_gene: TRBJ2-7
v_gene: TRBV11-2
CDR3aa: CASSLASGGAGPYEQYF
CDR3nt: TGTGCCAGCAGCTTGGCTAGCGGGGGGGCCGGGCCCTACGAGCAGTACTTC

abundance: .
d_gene: TRBD1
len: 15
j_gene: TRBJ1-2
v_gene: TRBV24-1
CDR3aa: CATSDWTGEDYGYTF
CDR3nt: TGTGCCACCAGTGATTGGACAGGGGAGGACTATGGCTACACCTTC

abundance: few
d_gene: TRBD1
len: 18
j_gene: TRBJ2-7
v_gene: TRBV11-2
CDR3aa: CASSSTAGQVLTSYEQYF
CDR3nt: TGTGCCAGCAGTTCTACCGCGGGACAGGTTCTTACCTCCTACGAGCAGTACTTC

abundance: .
d_gene: .
len: 16
j_gene: TRBJ1-4
v_gene: TRBV18
CDR3aa: CASSSTKGRTNEKLFF
CDR3nt: TGTGCCAGCTCATCGACTAAAGGTCGGACTAATGAAAAACTGTTTTTT

abundance: .
d_gene: .
len: 14
j_gene: TRBJ1-4
v_gene: TRBV7-9
CDR3aa: CATAGGQTNEKLFF
CDR3nt: TGTGCCACGGCCGGCGGGCAAACTAATGAAAAACTGTTTTTT

abundance: .
d_gene: .
len: 15
j_gene: TRBJ2-6
v_gene: TRBV6-1
CDR3aa: CASSEGSSGANVLTF
CDR3nt: TGTGCCAGCAGTGAGGGGAGCTCTGGGGCCAACGTCCTGACTTTC

abundance: .
d_gene: TRBD1
len: 15
j_gene: TRBJ1-2
v_gene: TRBV7-9
CDR3aa: CASSLGGQGPDGYTF
CDR3nt: TGTGCCAGCAGCTTAGGGGGACAGGGGCCGGATGGCTACACCTTC

abundance: .
d_gene: TRBD1
len: 16
j_gene: TRBJ2-3
v_gene: TRBV13
CDR3aa: CASSSNDRGATDTQYF
CDR3nt: TGTGCCAGCAGCTCAAATGACAGGGGCGCGACAGATACGCAGTATTTT

abundance: .
d_gene: TRBD1
len: 14
j_gene: TRBJ1-1
v_gene: TRBV2
CDR3aa: CASSLDRVGTEAFF
CDR3nt: TGTGCCAGCAGCCTGGACAGGGTGGGTACTGAAGCTTTCTTT

abundance: .
d_gene: TRBD1
len: 13
j_gene: TRBJ1-1
v_gene: TRBV10-3
CDR3aa: CAIGGQGDTEAFF
CDR3nt: TGTGCCATCGGGGGACAGGGCGATACTGAAGCTTTCTTT

abundance: .
d_gene: .
len: 14
j_gene: TRBJ2-2
v_gene: TRBV6-5
CDR3aa: CASSYGHTTGELFF
CDR3nt: TGTGCCAGCAGTTACGGACATACTACCGGGGAGCTGTTTTTT

abundance: .
d_gene: TRBD2
len: 14
j_gene: TRBJ2-7
v_gene: TRBV6-1
CDR3aa: CASSEGLADYEQYF
CDR3nt: TGTGCCAGCAGTGAAGGACTAGCGGACTACGAGCAGTACTTC

abundance: .
d_gene: .
len: 15
j_gene: TRBJ1-4
v_gene: TRBV28
CDR3aa: CASSLPVATNEKLFF
CDR3nt: TGTGCCAGCAGTTTGCCAGTCGCAACTAATGAAAAACTGTTTTTT

abundance: .
d_gene: .
len: 13
j_gene: TRBJ1-2
v_gene: TRBV25-1
CDR3aa: CASRDRENYGYTF
CDR3nt: TGTGCCAGCAGGGACAGAGAGAACTATGGCTACACCTTC

abundance: .
d_gene: TRBD2
len: 17
j_gene: TRBJ2-5
v_gene: TRBV27
CDR3aa: CASSLTTLAGVQETQYF
CDR3nt: TGTGCCAGCAGTTTAACAACCCTAGCGGGGGTCCAAGAGACCCAGTACTTC

abundance: .
d_gene: .
len: 12
j_gene: TRBJ1-1
v_gene: TRBV11-2
CDR3aa: CASSLGTAEAFF
CDR3nt: TGTGCCAGCAGCTTAGGGACAGCAGAAGCTTTCTTT

abundance: .
d_gene: TRBD1
len: 16
j_gene: TRBJ1-1
v_gene: TRBV5-1
CDR3aa: CASSLRTGVLNTEAFF
CDR3nt: TGCGCCAGCAGCTTGCGGACAGGGGTCTTGAACACTGAAGCTTTCTTT

abundance: .
d_gene: .
len: 12
j_gene: TRBJ1-2
v_gene: TRBV25-1
CDR3aa: CASTDGGRGYTF
CDR3nt: TGTGCCAGCACCGACGGGGGTAGGGGCTACACCTTC

abundance: .
d_gene: TRBD1
len: 17
j_gene: TRBJ1-3
v_gene: TRBV7-8
CDR3aa: CASSSGDRRYSGNTIYF
CDR3nt: TGTGCCAGCAGCTCGGGGGACAGGCGTTACTCTGGAAACACCATATATTTT

abundance: .
d_gene: .
len: 16
j_gene: TRBJ1-5
v_gene: TRBV24-1
CDR3aa: CATSDSHALSNQPQHF
CDR3nt: TGTGCCACCAGTGATTCGCATGCGTTGAGCAATCAGCCCCAGCATTTT

abundance: .
d_gene: .
len: 15
j_gene: TRBJ2-2
v_gene: TRBV28
CDR3aa: CASSSNARAAGELFF
CDR3nt: TGTGCCAGCAGTTCTAACGCGAGGGCGGCCGGGGAGCTGTTTTTT

abundance: .
d_gene: TRBD1
len: 13
j_gene: TRBJ2-7
v_gene: TRBV6-2/TRBV6-3
CDR3aa: CASSWTGRGEQYF
CDR3nt: TGTGCCAGCAGTTGGACAGGGCGGGGCGAGCAGTACTTC

abundance: .
d_gene: TRBD1
len: 18
j_gene: TRBJ1-4
v_gene: TRBV27
CDR3aa: CASSLFSRVTGPNEKLFF
CDR3nt: TGTGCCAGCAGTTTATTCTCCCGGGTGACAGGGCCTAATGAAAAACTGTTTTTT

abundance: .
d_gene: TRBD1
len: 14
j_gene: TRBJ1-5
v_gene: TRBV6-6
CDR3aa: CASSPRQGNQPQHF
CDR3nt: TGTGCCAGCAGCCCCAGACAGGGGAATCAGCCCCAGCATTTT